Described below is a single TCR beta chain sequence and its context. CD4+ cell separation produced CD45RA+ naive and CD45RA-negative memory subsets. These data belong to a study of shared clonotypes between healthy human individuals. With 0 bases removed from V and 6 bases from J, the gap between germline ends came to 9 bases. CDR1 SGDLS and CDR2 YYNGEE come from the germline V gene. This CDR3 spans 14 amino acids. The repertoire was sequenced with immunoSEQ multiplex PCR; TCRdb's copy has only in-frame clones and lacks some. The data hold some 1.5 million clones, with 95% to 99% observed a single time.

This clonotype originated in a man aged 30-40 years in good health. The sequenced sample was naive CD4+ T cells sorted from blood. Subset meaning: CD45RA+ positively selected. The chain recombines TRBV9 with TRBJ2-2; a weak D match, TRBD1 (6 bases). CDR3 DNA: TGTGCCAGCAGCGTAGTCAGGGGCCCCGGGGAGCTGTTTTTT. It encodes CASSVVRGPGELFF.